The 12 T cell receptor beta chains below were found in one sample sequenced in a study of long-term antiretroviral therapy in people with HIV. Version v3.0 of the immunoSEQ assay ran at survey level. Data came from immunoSEQ multiplex PCR; TCRdb stores just in-frame clones and leaves some out. The sample records more than 25,000 clones, 93% being singletons. The sequencing used unsorted PBMCs, collected 6.5 years after starting antiretroviral therapy. Source of these receptors: a woman aged 40 to 55 with HIV.

The chain joins TRBV7-9 to TRBJ1-6; the D gene is possibly TRBD1 (6 bases). Germline V gene lookup returns CDR1 SEHNR and CDR2 FQNEAQ (reference sequence). Trimming took off 5 bases at V and 9 bases at J, with 20 bases between the two ends. The CDR3 loop spans 16 amino acids. CDR3 sequence reads: CASSPLGGDVSSPLHF. CDR3 nucleotides: TGTGCCAGCAGCCCGTTGGGGGGCGACGTTTCTTCACCCCTCCACTTT.

The J gene is TRBJ1-2, the V gene TRBV19; 7 nucleotides align to TRBD1. J gave up 5 bases and V 5 bases, and 2 bases lay outside the gene matches. The CDR3 length is 12 residues. The germline gives CDR1 LNHDA, CDR2 SQIVND (reference sequence). The CDR3 sequence is CASSQGEYGYTF. The CDR3 coding sequence is TGTGCCAGTAGTCAGGGGGAGTATGGCTACACCTTC. The whole variable domain, filled in from reference TRBV19 and TRBJ1-2, reads DGGITQSPKYLFRKEGQNVTLSCEQNLNHDAMYWYRQDPGQGLRLIYYSQIVNDFQKGDIAEGYSVSREKKESFPLTVTSAQKNPTAFYLCASSQGEYGYTFGSGTRLTVV.

This clone was recorded once. The CDR3 DNA sequence: TGCGCCAGCAGCCAAGGGACAGTCACTAATGAAAAACTGTTTTTT. Its translation: CASSQGTVTNEKLFF. The genes are TRBV4-3 and TRBJ1-4; perhaps TRBD1 as D (6 bases). Trimming stripped 1 base from V and 2 bases from J, with 8 bases between. This CDR3 has 15 amino acids. Germline V gives CDR1 LGHNA, CDR2 YSLEER.

The chain uses TRBV30 and TRBJ1-2; no reliable D call. The V end was cut by 4 bases, the J end by 5 bases, with 14 bases between. This CDR3 has 13 residues. In germline, CDR1 is GTSNPN, CDR2 SVGIG (reference sequence). The DNA of the CDR3 is TGTGCCTGGAACCCCGGGTCCTTATATGGCTACACCTTC. This sequence encodes CAWNPGSLYGYTF.

This clone was seen a single time. The CDR3 is CASSPWDRGRHNYGYTF. CDR3 bases: TGTGCCAGCAGCCCCTGGGACAGGGGGAGACACAACTATGGCTACACCTTC. This chain connects TRBV7-9 to TRBJ1-2; 11 bases are shared with TRBD1. This CDR3 region has 17 residues. The J segment lost 2 bases and the V segment lost 5 bases, leaving 10 bases of the junction unmatched. Per the germline V gene, CDR1 is SEHNR and CDR2 is FQNEAQ (reference sequence).

This clone appeared a few times. The chain carries TRBV6-6 and TRBJ1-4, with TRBD1 matching over 8 bases. The V gene end was trimmed by 2 bases and the J gene end by 6 bases; junction bases not matched to a gene: 8. Germline CDR1 and CDR2: MNHNY and SVGAGI (reference sequence). CDR3 length equals 16 residues. CDR3 sequence reads: CASSYPDRGWDEKLFF. The CDR3 DNA reads TGTGCCAGCAGTTACCCCGACAGGGGATGGGATGAAAAACTGTTTTTT.

The chain is built from TRBV7-9 and TRBJ1-1; unclear D gene. This CDR3 contains 12 residues. Germline CDR1 SEHNR, CDR2 FQNEAQ (reference sequence). The V gene lost 5 bases and the J gene lost 5 bases, with 9 bases spanning the gap. Here the CDR3 DNA reads TGTGCCAGCAGCCGAGATTTTACTGAAGCTTTCTTT. Translation: CASSRDFTEAFF.

This chain connects TRBV28 to TRBJ1-5; 11 bases agree with TRBD1. The CDR3 has 17 amino acids. The germline gives CDR1 MDHEN, CDR2 SYDVKM. The V segment lost 8 bases and the J segment 2 bases; nucleotides outside the gene matches: 11. In DNA form, the CDR3 reads TGTGCCAGCGCGTCTGGACAGGGGGCGTCGGGCAATCAGCCCCAGCATTTT. The encoded protein is CASASGQGASGNQPQHF.

The chain recombines TRBV9 with TRBJ1-5; D is perhaps TRBD1 (5 bases). Germline values: CDR1 SGDLS, CDR2 YYNGEE. The CDR3 is 15 residues long. V shed 0 bases and J shed 6 bases, with 13 bases lying between them. The CDR3 sequence: CASSVGSQGGQPQHF. The CDR3 nucleotides read TGTGCCAGCAGCGTAGGTAGCCAGGGAGGTCAGCCCCAGCATTTT.

The V gene is TRBV19, the J gene TRBJ1-2; 8 nucleotides agree with TRBD1. V dropped 7 bases and J dropped 2; count of bases not matched to a gene: 12. The germline V gene has CDR1 LNHDA and CDR2 SQIVND (reference sequence). The CDR3 spans 16 residues. The CDR3 protein is CASTSAGGPSNYGYTF. The CDR3 DNA reads as TGTGCCAGTACCTCCGCAGGGGGCCCCTCGAACTATGGCTACACCTTC.

The chain has TRBV9 and TRBJ2-3; the match to TRBD2 covers 11 bases. Trimming cost V 2 bases and J 2 bases; bases outside gene matches: 4. CDR3 length equals 16 residues. Germline CDR1 reads SGDLS; CDR2 reads YYNGEE. The CDR3 sequence is CASSVSSGGATDTQYF. DNA of the CDR3: TGTGCCAGCAGCGTGAGTAGCGGGGGGGCCACAGATACGCAGTATTTT.

Here the CDR3 DNA reads TGTGCCAGCAGCTTAGGACAGGGAGCCGGGACAGGGCGAGCTTTCTTT. Translation gives CASSLGQGAGTGRAFF. This rearrangement joins TRBV7-9 to TRBJ1-1; 9 bases are shared with TRBD1. Germline V gene data show CDR1 as SEHNR and CDR2 as FQNEAQ (reference sequence). V gave up 1 base and J gave up 10 bases; unmatched junction bases: 13. This CDR3 spans 16 amino acids.